This section outlines one T cell receptor (beta chain) sequence together with its context. Its specificity is not known. The sample originates from a study of response to subunit inactivated influenza vaccine. Germline lookup yields CDR1 SGHRS and CDR2 YFSETQ. The CDR3 totals 14 residues. Deletions cut 4 bases from V and 3 bases from J, with 14 bases between. MiXCR, run by TCRdb on the RT-PCR reads, gives a single entry per CDR3 protein. The table records approximately 520,000 distinct CDR3 sequences, 25% of them present only once. Study conclusions and caveats: Authors proposed each seasonal influenza vaccination draws in few new T cells.

Sequences were derived from CD4+ T cells sorted from PBMCs, sampled more than 4 days after vaccination. The receptor comes from a man aged 45-65 years who received an inactivated influenza vaccine. This chain links TRBV5-1 with TRBJ2-7; a possible D gene is TRBD1 (6 bases). The CDR3 sequence is CASSVGTPNYEQYF. The CDR3 bases are TGCGCCAGCAGCGTCGGGACACCGAACTACGAGCAGTACTTC.